This is a list of T cell receptor beta chains from one sample in a study of shared clonotypes between healthy human individuals. Assay used: immunoSEQ multiplex PCR; TCRdb lists only in-frame clones, some missing. This sample has about 490,000 clones, with around 80% found just once. Sequencing was done on a sample of PBMCs. Receptor source: a woman aged 40 to 50 in good health. Some clones in this sample may be carry-over from other donors' samples. The CDR3 runs from the conserved cysteine through the conserved F or W. Each record gives: J gene, V gene, clone size, D gene, CDR3 protein. The D gene is left open where the match is weak. Where a row states a size, it is once, few, many or the class of an expanded clone; other rows omit it.

TRBJ2-7,TRBV2,-,TRBD1,CASTDRGGEQYF
TRBJ1-4,TRBV28,-,TRBD1,CASRTGNEKLFF
TRBJ1-1,TRBV10-1,-,-,CASGPSGSTEAFF
TRBJ2-5,TRBV15,-,TRBD1,CATSIPRQGLGETQYF
TRBJ2-3,TRBV7-3,-,-,CASSLTGRTTDTQYF
TRBJ2-5,TRBV2,-,-,CASRALGETQYF
TRBJ1-5,TRBV2,-,TRBD1,CASRAQGGGSNQPQHF
TRBJ2-2,TRBV29-1,-,TRBD1,CSVGPNRGMGELFF
TRBJ2-5,TRBV15,-,TRBD1,CATSRETGGWETQYF
TRBJ2-7,TRBV27,-,-,CASSARGRPSYEQYF
TRBJ1-2,TRBV5-1,-,TRBD1,CASKQTGTDLYGYTF
TRBJ2-7,TRBV6-1,-,-,CASSEGGISSYEQYF
TRBJ1-1,TRBV28,few,TRBD1,CASSLWRTGKNTEAFF
TRBJ2-7,TRBV28,once,TRBD2,CASRTGLAAYEQYF
TRBJ2-7,TRBV10-2,-,TRBD2,CASSPSGRTYEQYF
TRBJ2-2,TRBV5-1,-,TRBD2,CASSSSLAGGSGELFF